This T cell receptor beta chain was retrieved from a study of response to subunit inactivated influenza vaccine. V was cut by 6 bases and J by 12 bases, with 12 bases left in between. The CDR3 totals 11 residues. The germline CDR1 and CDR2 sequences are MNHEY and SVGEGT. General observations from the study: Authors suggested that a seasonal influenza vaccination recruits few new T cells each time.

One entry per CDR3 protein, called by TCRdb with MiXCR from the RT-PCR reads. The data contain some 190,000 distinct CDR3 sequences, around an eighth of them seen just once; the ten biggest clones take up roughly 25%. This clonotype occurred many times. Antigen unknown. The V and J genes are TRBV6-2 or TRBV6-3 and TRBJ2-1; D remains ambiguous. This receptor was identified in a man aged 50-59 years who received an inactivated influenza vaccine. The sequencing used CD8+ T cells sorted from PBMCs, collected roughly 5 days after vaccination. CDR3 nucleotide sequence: TGTGCCAGCAGGTCCCAATTATGGCAGTTCTTC. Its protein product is CASRSQLWQFF.